This entry lists 17 T cell receptor beta chains sequenced from one sample in a study of T cells after yellow fever vaccination. TCRdb passed the 5' RACE reads through MiXCR, listing each CDR3 protein once. This sample has roughly 100,000 distinct CDR3 sequences; approximately 9% occur once, and the top ten carry around 17%. The sample was CD8+ T cells not binding an NS4B(214-222) dextramer, sorted from PBMCs, taken less than 18 days after the first yellow fever vaccination. The receptor source for this set is a man aged 18 to 30 who received the YFV17D yellow fever vaccine.

This clonotype was found a few times. This chain connects TRBV29-1 to TRBJ1-1; D unresolved. Per germline, CDR1 SQVTM and CDR2 ANQGSEA. Trimming removed 5 bases from V and 0 bases from J, with 7 bases in between. CDR3 length equals 12 residues. Here the CDR3 reads CSVMGLNTEAFF. The CDR3 region has the DNA TGCAGCGTTATGGGGTTGAACACTGAAGCTTTCTTT.

The rearrangement links TRBV5-6 to TRBJ1-2; D remains unclear. The germline V gene encodes CDR1 SGHDT and CDR2 YYEEEE. The CDR3 totals 14 residues. V dropped 0 bases and J dropped 0 bases, with 6 bases sitting between them. This CDR3 reads CASSLDGSNYGYTF. CDR3 in DNA: TGTGCCAGCAGCTTGGACGGTTCTAACTATGGCTACACCTTC.

V is TRBV7-2 and J is TRBJ2-7, with 7 positions matching TRBD2. The CDR3 contains 14 residues. Germline V lookup: CDR1 SGHTA, CDR2 FQGNSA. V trimming: 5 bases; J trimming: 0 bases; junction bases outside the gene matches: 4. The CDR3 protein is CASSLRDYSYEQYF. The CDR3 nucleotides read TGTGCCAGCAGCCTCCGGGACTACTCCTACGAGCAGTACTTC.

There are a few counts of this clonotype. The chain is built from TRBV11-2 and TRBJ2-3, with D perhaps being TRBD1 or TRBD2 (5 bases each). The ends were cut back, 11 bases at V and 1 base at J, with 13 bases in the middle. The CDR3 is made up of 13 amino acids. Per germline, CDR1 SGHAT and CDR2 FQNNGV. The CDR3 loop is CAGTKQGTDTQYF. The CDR3 DNA follows: TGTGCCGGGACGAAACAGGGCACAGATACGCAGTATTTT.

This clonotype showed up just a few times. This chain connects TRBV5-4 to TRBJ2-1; TRBD2 agrees at 7 bases. The CDR3 sequence is 16 residues long. The germline V gene encodes CDR1 SGHNT and CDR2 YYREEE (reference sequence). V trimming: 2 bases; J trimming: 0 bases; junction bases outside the gene matches: 5. CDR3 residues: CASSFGGSRSYNEQFF. CDR3 nucleotides: TGTGCCAGCAGCTTCGGGGGGTCCCGCTCCTACAATGAGCAGTTCTTC. Variable domain in full (rest from reference TRBV5-4 and TRBJ2-1): ETGVTQSPTHLIKTRGQQVTLRCSSQSGHNTVSWYQQALGQGPQFIFQYYREEENGRGNFPPRFSGLQFPNYSSELNVNALELDDSALYLCASSFGGSRSYNEQFFGPGTRLTVL.

This clonotype has more than one count but fewer than ten. The V call is TRBV12-3 or TRBV12-4, the J call TRBJ1-2; D perhaps matches TRBD1 (5 bases). The CDR3 consists of 10 residues. Trimming removed 6 bases at V and 10 bases at J, with 9 bases between. CDR3 nucleotides: TGTGCCAGCAGGCCGGGGCCCTACACCTTC. It yields the protein CASRPGPYTF.

The chain joins TRBV10-2 to TRBJ2-7, with TRBD2 matching 9 bases. J gave up 4 bases and V 7 bases, and 8 bases lay outside the gene matches. The length of the CDR3 is 14 residues. Germline values: CDR1 WSHSY, CDR2 SAAADI. CDR3 bases: TGCGCCAGCATCGGTAGCGGGGGAATGTACGAGCAGTACTTC. As protein: CASIGSGGMYEQYF.

This clonotype was found a few times. The chain employs TRBV4-1 and TRBJ2-3; D gene ambiguous. Germline V gene data show CDR1 as MGHRA and CDR2 as YSYEKL. V shed 1 base and J shed 1 base, with 12 bases lying between them. The CDR3 runs to 16 residues. In DNA form, the CDR3 reads TGCGCCAGCAGCCAAGGTCCGGGTTGGGGCACAGATACGCAGTATTTT. This sequence encodes CASSQGPGWGTDTQYF.

This clonotype came up a few times. The chain has TRBV20-1 and TRBJ2-1, with no clear D. The CDR3 extends over 14 amino acids. CDR1 and CDR2 (germline): DFQATT, SNEGSKA (reference sequence). Trimming shortened V by 1 base and J by 4 bases, and 11 bases separated the two germline ends. CDR3 nucleotide sequence: TGCAGTGCTAGAGGTCCCCAGGCGTACAATGAGCAGTTCTTC. It codes for CSARGPQAYNEQFF.

CDR3 sequence reads: CASSSQGALGYQPQHF. The CDR3, as DNA: TGTGCCAGCAGTTCACAGGGGGCTCTCGGTTATCAGCCCCAGCATTTT. This sequence joins TRBV6-2 or TRBV6-3 and TRBJ1-5; 9 bases line up with TRBD1. J gave up 5 bases and V 4 bases, and 9 bases lay outside the gene matches. The CDR3 is 16 residues long. Germline loops: CDR1 MNHEY, CDR2 SVGEGT.

The chain recombines TRBV11-2 with TRBJ1-5; the match to TRBD1 covers 9 bases. The germline V gene has CDR1 SGHAT and CDR2 FQNNGV. Losses at the gene ends were 5 bases for V and 4 bases for J; bases not matched to a gene: 18. This CDR3 comprises 19 residues. The CDR3 sequence: CASSPLVGTGRWGNQPQHF. CDR3 sequence (DNA): TGTGCCAGCAGCCCCCTAGTTGGGACAGGGAGGTGGGGGAATCAGCCCCAGCATTTT.

The rearrangement links TRBV6-1 to TRBJ1-5, with a tentative D call TRBD1 (6 bases). Germline CDR1 and CDR2: MNHNS and SASEGT. The length of the CDR3 is 14 residues. V lost 6 bases to trimming and J lost 2 bases, with 11 bases between them. CDR3 DNA sequence: TGTGCCAGCAGCACAGGGTACGGCAATCAGCCCCAGCATTTT. This sequence encodes CASSTGYGNQPQHF.

The chain links TRBV7-2 to TRBJ2-3, with unresolved D. The germline CDR1 and CDR2 sequences are SGHTA and FQGNSA. The CDR3 has 15 amino acids. Trimming took 1 base from V and 0 from J, leaving 8 bases between them. CDR3 in amino acids: CASSLGILSTDTQYF. CDR3 coding DNA: TGTGCCAGCAGCTTAGGGATCCTTAGCACAGATACGCAGTATTTT.

In this sample, this clonotype turned up a few times. This chain connects TRBV20-1 to TRBJ1-5; 7 nucleotides align to TRBD1. This CDR3 is built from 13 residues. Losses at the gene ends were 6 bases for V and 5 bases for J; bases not matched to a gene: 7. The germline gives CDR1 DFQATT, CDR2 SNEGSKA (reference sequence). The CDR3 region has the DNA TGCAGTGCCGGTGACAGGGCCCATCAGCCCCAGCATTTT. This codes for CSAGDRAHQPQHF.

This clonotype was counted between two and nine times. This chain links TRBV24-1 with TRBJ2-2; D gene ambiguous. The CDR3 has 13 amino acids. Germline assignment: CDR1 KGHDR and CDR2 SFDVKD. Trimming removed 8 bases at V and 0 bases at J, with 6 bases between. CDR3 sequence (DNA): TGTGCCACCATGACACCGAACACCGGGGAGCTGTTTTTT. Translated, it gives CATMTPNTGELFF.

This clonotype was recorded a few times. This chain's CDR3 is CASSKRVGGFSYNSPLHF. For the CDR3, the DNA is TGTGCCAGCAGCAAACGGGTCGGGGGTTTCTCCTATAATTCACCCCTCCACTTT. The genes are TRBV21-1 and TRBJ1-6; TRBD1 is the table's D call and was not checked against the DNA. TRBV21-1 is assigned pseudogene status. There are 18 residues in the CDR3.

This clonotype was seen only a few times. J is TRBJ2-1 and V is TRBV7-3; tentatively, D is TRBD1 (5 bases). CDR3 length: 14 amino acids. The V end lost 5 bases, the J end lost 3 bases, and 11 bases lay between the germline ends. Germline V lookup: CDR1 SGHTA, CDR2 FQGTGA. This CDR3 reads CASSPDIIYNEQFF. The CDR3 DNA is TGTGCCAGCAGCCCGGACATTATCTACAATGAGCAGTTCTTC.